The rows below give T cell receptor beta chains drawn from one sample of a study of beta chain features in type 1 diabetes. The protocol was immunoSEQ multiplex PCR, while the TCRdb copy is restricted to in-frame clones and leaves out a portion. The sample includes fewer than 400,000 clones, 9.3% seen only once; the top ten take 0.95% to 1.1%. Input material: central memory CD4+ T cells from blood. The receptors were gathered from a man aged 30 to 39 with type 1 diabetes. Each CDR3 is given without its conserved first and last residue.

>TRBV5-1
ASSLEAGDYGYT
>TRBV27
ASNNAGNTEAF
>TRBV6-6
ASSSLPGTVGYEQY
>TRBV6-6
ASSFGGANTEAF
>TRBV4-3
ASTSSGRGTGELF
>TRBV19
ASGPVGINQPQH
>TRBV4-3
ASSHDTGVGYGYT
>TRBV9
ASSVDLGPSGNTIY
>TRBV4-1
ASSGDEAF
>TRBV10-3
AISGSGVATRAF
>TRBV4-3
ASSQGQRQETQY
>TRBV9
ASSEGRNTGELF
>TRBV27
ASSRQGAQGNTIY
>TRBV7-9
ASSPTTGLRDTEAF
>TRBV7-9
ASSLRSQGHTDTQY
>TRBV28
ASSLRSGRGLAYT
>TRBV4-3
ASIQDGGGANTQY
>TRBV6-5
ASSYSPSGVRQTQY
>TRBV6-5
ASSAHRDADNEQF
>TRBV30
AWGTGASGNTIY
>TRBV7-2
ASSPPQGSGGYT
>TRBV25-1
ASRGTENTEAF
>TRBV28
ASSLVNIRSSHGYT
>TRBV18
ASSSGSSYEQY
>TRBV5-6
ASRGQGQETQY
>TRBV29-1
SAPRTGAQETQY
>TRBV6-5
ASSRTSNYEQY
>TRBV2
ASSVRLDGAGELF
>TRBV4-3
ASSPDRAEQY
>TRBV7-6
ASSLEDRAGNTIY
>TRBV5-6
ASSSLGQGNIQY
>TRBV2
ASSEFNYEAF
>TRBV5-1
ASTSGGSSYEQY
>TRBV4-3
ASSQDVATRYNEQF
>TRBV21-1
ASSTGPLTYEQY
>TRBV29-1
SVPRGQTDTQY
>TRBV29-1
SVTGGYNEQF
>TRBV7-2
ASSSFFGQNTYNEQF
>TRBV29-1
SATAGTGLEKLF
>TRBV4-1
ASSHVDSLNNEQF
>TRBV27
ASSLSRGANVLT
>TRBV6-6
ASSRGESHFKNIQY
>TRBV19
ASSRSSGGPNEQF
>TRBV21-1
ASSNGLRGMYEQY
>TRBV18
ASSRGLDGYT
>TRBV11-2
ASSQTSGGARDTQY
>TRBV27
ASSLSWTGNNEQF
>TRBV5-4
ASSPGLAGDSSYEQY
>TRBV29-1
SVGTGMRETQY
>TRBV9
ASSVEIQAEAF
>TRBV7-2
ASSSGTVYEQY
>TRBV19
ASSPRLSGANVLT
>TRBV9
ASSGEKGRSYNEQF
>TRBV4-3
ASSQGTGEGETQY
>TRBV5-4
ASSLDGPDTEAF
>TRBV7-2
ASSSGLAGSRETQY
>TRBV28
ASTRTGPRGTT
>TRBV19
ASSPGQSYEQY